This T cell receptor (beta chain) was retrieved from a study of OX40 agonist ivuxolimab in advanced cancers. Findings and caveats of the study: CD4+ and CD8+ T cells in blood underwent clonal expansion by week 6 at 0.1 to 3.0 mg/kg.

Trimming at V came to 6 bases and at J to 4 bases, leaving 10 bases not matched to a gene. The CDR3 is made up of 15 amino acids. Looked up from germline, CDR1 is MNHEY and CDR2 is SVGAGI. Repertoires were generated with immunoSEQ multiplex PCR, while TCRdb's copy carries only in-frame clones and drops some. Among about 34,000 clones, about nine tenths were seen once, and the ten largest hold around 3.8%. Remarks on this clone: The antigen remains undetermined.

Specimen: CD4+ or CD8+ T cells sorted from blood, collected in a trial of the OX40 agonist ivuxolimab. This TCR was recovered from an adult with an advanced solid tumor such as melanoma, head and neck, liver or kidney cancer. V and J are TRBV6-5 and TRBJ2-3; 7 bases map to TRBD1. The DNA of the CDR3 is TGTGCCAGCAGGGTAGACAGGGATTTGGCAGATACGCAGTATTTT. Residues: CASRVDRDLADTQYF.